The entry below describes one TCR beta chain. Primers: 60 Vbeta forward and 13 Jbeta reverse. Here immunoSEQ multiplex PCR was the method, and the copy in TCRdb shows in-frame clones only, minus some. The data show 75,000 to 90,000 clones, around 76% seen once. The data were obtained in a study of cytomegalovirus exposure and HLA in healthy donors. V gave up 5 bases and J gave up 6 bases; unmatched junction bases: 9. CDR3 size: 15 residues. The germline V gene encodes CDR1 SGHAT and CDR2 FQNNGV. This rearrangement joins TRBV11-2 to TRBJ1-5; 8 nucleotides align to TRBD1. This TCR derives from a male donor in good health and CMV-seropositive. The sequencing input was PBMCs. CDR3 bases: TGTGCCAGCAGCCTACAGGGGGTGGCAGGTCAGCCCCAGCATTTT. It codes for CASSLQGVAGQPQHF.